This T cell receptor (beta chain) was sequenced during a study of CD8 T cells in ankylosing spondylitis. TCRdb reprocessed the 5' RACE reads via MiXCR and lists one record per CDR3 protein. The sample consists of about 480,000 distinct CDR3 sequences, roughly 17% of them appearing once. Regarding this clonotype: What it recognizes is unknown.

Study observations and caveats: A TCR beta motif of seven or eight highly homologous variants appeared characteristic of ankylosing spondylitis blood. As for the disease-linked clones, they showed a CD8+ phenotype and occurred at relatively low frequencies in peripheral blood. Clones linked to disease were reported to show significant enrichment in matched ankylosing spondylitis synovial fluid.

Sequencing was performed on blood, either unsorted or a sorted T cell fraction (not recorded which). This receptor was identified in a male donor with ankylosing spondylitis.

Here the CDR3 DNA reads TGCAGTGCTAGACCCCAGACGGATACGCAGTATTTT. It is translated as CSARPQTDTQYF. The rearrangement joins TRBV20-1 to TRBJ2-3; D gene unclear. The CDR3 is made up of 12 amino acids. CDR1 is DFQATT, CDR2 SNEGSKA, per germline (reference sequence). V was pared by 2 bases and J by 6 bases, with 9 bases between.